This passage covers 20 T cell receptor beta chains from one sample sequenced in a study of beta chain features in type 1 diabetes. Their antigens remain unidentified. All of the isolated RNA was reverse transcribed, so expressed TCRB transcripts were sequenced. Here immunoSEQ multiplex PCR was the method, and the copy in TCRdb shows in-frame clones only, minus some. The data show 40,000 or so clones, 66% seen once. Study-level findings and limits: The study found moderately but significantly shorter TCRB CDR3s in all four CD4+ subsets of Type 1 diabetes patients.

The sequencing input was Tregs from blood. Receptor source: a woman aged 18 to 35 with type 1 diabetes.

The chain combines TRBV5-6 with TRBJ1-3; D gene ambiguous. V was pared by 0 bases and J by 4 bases, with 11 bases between. Germline V gives CDR1 SGHDT, CDR2 YYEEEE. CDR3 size: 15 residues. In DNA form, the CDR3 reads TGTGCCAGCAGCTTGGTCGGGGAACGAGGAAACACCATATATTTT. This gives the protein CASSLVGERGNTIYF.

The genes are TRBV29-1 and TRBJ1-1; D gene ambiguous. This CDR3 spans 13 amino acids. The germline CDR1 and CDR2 sequences are SQVTM and ANQGSEA. V gave up 1 base and J gave up 0 bases, with 6 bases separating them. This CDR3 is CSVEGGLNTEAFF. CDR3 nucleotide sequence: TGCAGCGTTGAAGGCGGCCTGAACACTGAAGCTTTCTTT. The full variable domain, in which reference TRBV29-1 and TRBJ1-1 provide the parts outside the CDR3, is SAVISQKPSRDICQRGTSLTIQCQVDSQVTMMFWYRQQPGQSLTLIATANQGSEATYESGFVIDKFPISRPNLTFSTLTVSNMSPEDSSIYLCSVEGGLNTEAFFGQGTRLTVV.

The chain is built from TRBV27 and TRBJ2-7; D might be TRBD1 (6 bases). Per the germline V gene, CDR1 is MNHEY and CDR2 is SMNVEV (reference sequence). The CDR3 length is 14 residues. Deletions cut 3 bases from V and 0 bases from J, with 9 bases between. The CDR3 coding sequence is TGTGCCAGCAGTTTCAGGGGCGGCTCCTACGAGCAGTACTTC. The encoded protein is CASSFRGGSYEQYF.

Only a few counts were recorded for this clone. The V gene is TRBV29-1, the J gene TRBJ2-3, with 7 bases lining up with TRBD1. From germline, CDR1 is SQVTM and CDR2 ANQGSEA. This CDR3 is 15 amino acids long. V lost 3 bases to trimming and J lost 1 base; unmatched junction nucleotides: 7. The CDR3, as DNA: TGCAGCGTTGACGACAGGGCCCAGGGCACAGATACGCAGTATTTT. Its translation: CSVDDRAQGTDTQYF.

In its sample, this clone was seen a few times. The chain joins TRBV10-3 to TRBJ2-1; 13 bases match TRBD2. The J segment lost 0 bases and the V segment lost 4 bases, leaving 12 bases of the junction unmatched. The germline V gene encodes CDR1 ENHRY and CDR2 SYGVKD. This CDR3 region has 20 residues. The CDR3 sequence is CAISGNHGTSGTRSYNEQFF. In DNA form, the CDR3 reads TGTGCCATCAGTGGCAATCATGGGACTAGCGGGACTCGCTCCTACAATGAGCAGTTCTTC.

The V gene is TRBV6-6, the J gene TRBJ1-5, with D possibly TRBD1 on 6 matching bases. Trimming took off 8 bases at V and 6 bases at J, with 14 bases between the two ends. The CDR3 contains 13 residues. CDR1 and CDR2 (germline): MNHNY, SVGAGI (reference sequence). The DNA for the CDR3 is TGTGCCAGCGAGGCAGGGGCTCGTCAGCCCCAGCATTTT. It translates to CASEAGARQPQHF.

This chain links TRBV5-4 with TRBJ1-4; TRBD1 might be the D (5 bases). Trimming took 4 bases from V and 8 from J, leaving 18 bases between them. This CDR3 spans 15 amino acids. CDR1 and CDR2 (germline): SGHNT, YYREEE (reference sequence). The CDR3 loop reads CASSKTVDSDEKLFF. In DNA form, the CDR3 reads TGTGCCAGCAGCAAGACGGTTGACAGTGACGAAAAACTGTTTTTT.

The chain carries TRBV30 and TRBJ2-2, with TRBD2 identical over 8 bases. J gave up 4 bases and V 4 bases, and 5 bases lay outside the gene matches. Germline V gives CDR1 GTSNPN, CDR2 SVGIG (reference sequence). The CDR3 totals 14 residues. As DNA, the CDR3 is TGTGCCTGGAAGGTAGCGGGGTTCACCGGGGAGCTGTTTTTT. It encodes CAWKVAGFTGELFF.

The CDR3 coding sequence is TGTGCCAGCAGCTTACCGGGAGGACGGTCCGATGGCTACACCTTC. Translating gives CASSLPGGRSDGYTF. The V and J genes are TRBV7-2 and TRBJ1-2, with no clear D. Germline V CDR1 and CDR2: SGHTA, FQGNSA. This CDR3 is built from 15 residues. V was clipped by 2 bases and J by 6 bases, with 16 bases between them. The full variable domain, completed using reference TRBV7-2 and TRBJ1-2, is GAGVSQSPSNKVTEKGKDVELRCDPISGHTALYWYRQSLGQGLEFLIYFQGNSAPDKSGLPSDRFSAERTGGSVSTLTIQRTQQEDSAVYLCASSLPGGRSDGYTFGSGTRLTVV.

The chain employs TRBV11-3 and TRBJ2-1; 9 positions agree with TRBD2. After removal of 4 bases from V and 7 bases from J, the junction contained 11 bases not matched to a gene. The CDR3 extends over 16 amino acids. Germline-derived CDR1 and CDR2 are SGHNT and YENEEA. Here the CDR3 DNA reads TGTGCCAGCAGCTCCGGGGGCGCGGGGGGGCCAAATGAGCAGTTCTTC. As protein: CASSSGGAGGPNEQFF.

The V and J genes are TRBV5-6 and TRBJ1-2; D is perhaps TRBD1 (5 bases). The length of the CDR3 is 13 residues. The V gene's germline CDR1 is SGHDT and CDR2 YYEEEE. Trimming shortened V by 3 bases and J by 0 bases, and 6 bases separated the two germline ends. CDR3 residues: CASSSGTNYGYTF. CDR3 nucleotides: TGTGCCAGCAGCTCAGGGACTAACTATGGCTACACCTTC. The whole variable domain, remainder taken from reference TRBV5-6 and TRBJ1-2, is DAGVTQSPTHLIKTRGQQVTLRCSPKSGHDTVSWYQQALGQGPQFIFQYYEEEERQRGNFPDRFSGHQFPNYSSELNVNALLLGDSALYLCASSSGTNYGYTFGSGTRLTVV.

For the CDR3, the DNA is TGTGCCAGCAGCTCCTACCGCCTAGATACGCAGTATTTT. Translated, it gives CASSSYRLDTQYF. The chain couples TRBV7-2 to TRBJ2-3; D is ambiguous. The germline V gene encodes CDR1 SGHTA and CDR2 FQGNSA. V lost 4 bases and J lost 5, with 10 bases in between. The CDR3 is 13 amino acids.

The chain combines TRBV5-1 with TRBJ1-6, with a weak D call TRBD1 (6 bases). With 2 bases removed from V and 5 bases from J, the gap between germline ends came to 14 bases. CDR1 is SGHRS and CDR2 is YFSETQ in the germline V gene. The CDR3 runs to 16 residues. The CDR3 sequence: CASSFLAGDNNSPLHF. CDR3 DNA: TGCGCCAGCAGCTTCCTGGCAGGGGATAATAATTCACCCCTCCACTTT.

J is TRBJ2-7 and V is TRBV5-1; 8 positions agree with TRBD1. The CDR3 has 15 amino acids. CDR1 and CDR2 from the germline V gene are SGHRS and YFSETQ. J gave up 1 base and V 5 bases, and 8 bases lay outside the gene matches. The CDR3 sequence is CASSPWDRKSYEQYF. The CDR3 DNA reads TGCGCCAGCAGTCCCTGGGACAGGAAGTCCTACGAGCAGTACTTC.

This clone came up once. This CDR3 reads CASSTWRGPSTEAFF. The CDR3 DNA reads TGTGCCAGCAGCACCTGGAGAGGGCCGAGTACTGAAGCTTTCTTT. The chain carries TRBV7-9 and TRBJ1-1; D gene unclear. Trimming took off 5 bases at V and 5 bases at J, with 18 bases between the two ends. The germline V gene has CDR1 SEHNR and CDR2 FQNEAQ (reference sequence). This CDR3 has 15 residues.

This clone was picked up a small number of times. This chain links TRBV10-3 with TRBJ2-7; maybe TRBD2 (6 bases). CDR3 length equals 16 residues. The ends were cut back, 4 bases at V and 1 base at J, with 17 bases in the middle. From germline, CDR1 is ENHRY and CDR2 SYGVKD. DNA for the CDR3: TGTGCCATCAGTGCAGCTCCCAGCGGGTTATCCTACGAGCAGTACTTC. This encodes CAISAAPSGLSYEQYF.

This sequence joins TRBV2 and TRBJ2-5, with D possibly matching TRBD2 (6 bases). The germline V gene has CDR1 SNHLY and CDR2 FYNNEI. V lost 6 bases and J lost 0, with 8 bases in between. There are 13 residues in the CDR3. CDR3 nucleotide sequence: TGTGCCAGCAGAGTAGCGGACCAAGAGACCCAGTACTTC. This translates into CASRVADQETQYF.

This clone has only a few counts. V is TRBV4-2 and J is TRBJ2-1; 8 bases line up with TRBD2. CDR1 and CDR2 from the germline V gene are LGHNA and YNFKEQ. J was trimmed by 4 bases and V by 3 bases; bases with no gene match: 5. CDR3 length: 15 residues. The CDR3 loop reads CASSQLSGAYNEQFF. DNA for the CDR3: TGTGCCAGCAGCCAGCTTAGCGGGGCATACAATGAGCAGTTCTTC.

V and J are TRBV4-3 and TRBJ1-2, with D perhaps TRBD1 (5 bases). V lost 4 bases and J 9 bases, leaving 18 bases between the germline ends. This CDR3 spans 14 amino acids. From germline, CDR1 is LGHNA and CDR2 YSLEER. The CDR3 bases are TGCGCCAGCAGCCGTCAGGGTTTACAAGGGCGCTACACCTTC. Residues: CASSRQGLQGRYTF.

This chain links TRBV11-2 with TRBJ1-4; no clear D. The CDR3 sequence is 13 residues long. Germline V gene data show CDR1 as SGHAT and CDR2 as FQNNGV. The V end was cut by 0 bases, the J end by 8 bases, with 7 bases between. CDR3 sequence reads: CASSLEKSEKLFF. In DNA, the CDR3 is TGTGCCAGCAGCTTAGAAAAATCGGAAAAACTGTTTTTT. Full variable domain (rest looked up from reference TRBV11-2 and TRBJ1-4): EAGVAQSPRYKIIEKRQSVAFWCNPISGHATLYWYQQILGQGPKLLIQFQNNGVVDDSQLPKDRFSAERLKGVDSTLKIQPAKLEDSAVYLCASSLEKSEKLFFGSGTQLSVL.